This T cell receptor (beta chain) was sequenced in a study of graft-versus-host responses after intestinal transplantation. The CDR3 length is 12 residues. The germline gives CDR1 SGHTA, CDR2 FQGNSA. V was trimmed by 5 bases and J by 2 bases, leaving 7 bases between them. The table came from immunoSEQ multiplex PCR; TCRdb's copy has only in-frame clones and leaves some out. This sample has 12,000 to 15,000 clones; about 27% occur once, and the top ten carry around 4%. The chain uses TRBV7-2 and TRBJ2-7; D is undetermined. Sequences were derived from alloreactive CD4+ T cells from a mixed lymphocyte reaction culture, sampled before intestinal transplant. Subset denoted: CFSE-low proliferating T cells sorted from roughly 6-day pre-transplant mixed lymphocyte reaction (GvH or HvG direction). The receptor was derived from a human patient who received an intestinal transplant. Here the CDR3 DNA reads TGTGCCAGCAGCCCCATGGCCTACGAGCAGTACTTC. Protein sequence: CASSPMAYEQYF.